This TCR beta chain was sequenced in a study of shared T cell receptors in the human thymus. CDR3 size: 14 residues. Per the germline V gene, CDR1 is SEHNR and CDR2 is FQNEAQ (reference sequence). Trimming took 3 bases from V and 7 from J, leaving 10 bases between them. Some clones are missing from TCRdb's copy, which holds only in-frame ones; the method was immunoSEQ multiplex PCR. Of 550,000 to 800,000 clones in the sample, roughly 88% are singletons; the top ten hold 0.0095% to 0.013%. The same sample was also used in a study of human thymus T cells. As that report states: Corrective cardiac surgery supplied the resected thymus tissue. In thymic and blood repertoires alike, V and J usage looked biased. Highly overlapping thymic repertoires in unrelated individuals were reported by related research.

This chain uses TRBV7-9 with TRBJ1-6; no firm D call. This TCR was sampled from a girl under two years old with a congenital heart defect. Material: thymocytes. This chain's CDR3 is CASSLGRVNSPLHF. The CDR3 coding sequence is TGTGCCAGCAGCTTGGGGAGGGTGAATTCACCCCTCCACTTT.